These 9 T cell receptor beta chains were all obtained from the same sample, sequenced in a study of cytomegalovirus exposure and HLA in healthy donors. PCR used 60 Vbeta primers and 13 Jbeta primers. Generated by immunoSEQ multiplex PCR, the TCRdb table keeps only in-frame clones and is missing some. The data contain about 170,000 clones, 60% to 80% of them singletons. The specimen sequenced was PBMCs. The receptors originated from a female donor in good health and CMV-seronegative.

The chain joins TRBV7-9 to TRBJ1-1, with a tentative D call TRBD1 (5 bases). V shed 4 bases and J shed 1 base, with 7 bases lying between them. The CDR3 covers 13 residues. CDR1 is SEHNR, CDR2 FQNEAQ, per germline (reference sequence). The CDR3 loop is CASSSTGNTEAFF. CDR3 nucleotide sequence: TGTGCCAGCAGCTCTACAGGGAACACTGAAGCTTTCTTT.

CDR3 in amino acids: CASGDYGYTF. The CDR3 DNA reads as TGTGCCTCCGGGGACTATGGCTACACCTTC. The chain is built from TRBV30 and TRBJ1-2; D uncertain. Germline CDR1 reads GTSNPN; CDR2 reads SVGIG (reference sequence). V was trimmed by 7 bases and J by 3 bases, leaving 6 bases between them. CDR3 length equals 10 residues.

The chain couples TRBV7-6 to TRBJ2-7; D may be TRBD1 (6 bases). Germline CDR1 and CDR2: SGHVS and FNYEAQ. The CDR3 has 16 amino acids. V was trimmed by 4 bases and J by 6 bases, leaving 22 bases between them. The CDR3 DNA sequence: TGTGCCAGCAGCTCCCCCCTTACAGGGATCGCGGGCGAGCAGTACTTC. It translates to CASSSPLTGIAGEQYF.

This chain joins TRBV7-3 and TRBJ2-7; D possibly corresponds to TRBD2 (5 bases). Trimming cost V 5 bases and J 2 bases, with 13 bases left between them. Germline loops: CDR1 SGHTA, CDR2 FQGTGA. This CDR3 spans 14 amino acids. The CDR3 loop is CASSVGLLPYEQYF. The CDR3 DNA sequence: TGTGCCAGCAGCGTAGGACTTTTACCCTACGAGCAGTACTTC.

The V call is TRBV4-1, the J call TRBJ1-5; 7 bases fit TRBD1. The CDR3 sequence is 16 residues long. J gave up 3 bases and V 3 bases, and 8 bases lay outside the gene matches. Per germline, CDR1 MGHRA and CDR2 YSYEKL. CDR3 in amino acids: CASSHGQDGPNQPQHF. The CDR3, as DNA: TGCGCCAGCAGCCACGGACAGGACGGCCCCAATCAGCCCCAGCATTTT.

The V and J genes are TRBV30 and TRBJ2-3, with D tentatively TRBD1 (5 bases). Trimming took off 4 bases at V and 3 bases at J, with 11 bases between the two ends. This CDR3 contains 13 residues. The germline CDR1 and CDR2 sequences are GTSNPN and SVGIG (reference sequence). The CDR3 DNA is TGTGCCTGGACAGCACCAGGGACAGATACGCAGTATTTT. Protein sequence: CAWTAPGTDTQYF.

The chain links TRBV30 to TRBJ2-5; 8 bases align to TRBD2. Looked up from germline, CDR1 is GTSNPN and CDR2 is SVGIG (reference sequence). V dropped 2 bases and J dropped 1; count of bases not matched to a gene: 0. The CDR3 consists of 13 residues. CDR3: CAWSSGSQETQYF. The CDR3 DNA is TGTGCCTGGAGTAGCGGGAGCCAAGAGACCCAGTACTTC.

This clone appeared once. The V and J genes are TRBV6-1 and TRBJ1-2; 11 bases fit TRBD1. The CDR3 is 14 residues long. The V segment lost 6 bases and the J segment 6 bases; nucleotides outside the gene matches: 6. CDR1 and CDR2 from the germline V gene are MNHNS and SASEGT. The CDR3 loop is CASSFGTGGDGYTF. In DNA form, the CDR3 reads TGTGCCAGCAGCTTCGGGACAGGGGGTGATGGCTACACCTTC.

This chain uses TRBV18 with TRBJ2-7, with 8 positions matching TRBD1. This CDR3 comprises 14 residues. From germline, CDR1 is KGHSH and CDR2 LQKENI. Trimming removed 2 bases from V and 6 bases from J; junction bases left unmatched: 6. The CDR3 loop is CASSPTTGVGEQYF. The CDR3 coding sequence is TGTGCCAGCTCACCAACGACAGGGGTAGGCGAGCAGTACTTC.